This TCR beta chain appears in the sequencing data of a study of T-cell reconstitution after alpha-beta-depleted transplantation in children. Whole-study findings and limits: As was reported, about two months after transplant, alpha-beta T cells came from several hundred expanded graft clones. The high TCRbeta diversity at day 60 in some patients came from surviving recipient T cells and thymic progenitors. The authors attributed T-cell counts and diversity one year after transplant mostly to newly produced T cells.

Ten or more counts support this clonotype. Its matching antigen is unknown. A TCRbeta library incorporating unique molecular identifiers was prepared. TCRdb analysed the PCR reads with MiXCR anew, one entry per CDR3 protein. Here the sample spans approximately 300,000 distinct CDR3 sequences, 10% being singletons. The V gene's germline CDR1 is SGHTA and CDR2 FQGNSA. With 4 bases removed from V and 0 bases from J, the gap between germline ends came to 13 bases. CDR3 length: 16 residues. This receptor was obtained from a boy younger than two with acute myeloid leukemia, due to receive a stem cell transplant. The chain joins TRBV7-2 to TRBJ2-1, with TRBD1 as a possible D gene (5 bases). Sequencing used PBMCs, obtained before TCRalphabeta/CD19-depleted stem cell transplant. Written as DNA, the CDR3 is TGTGCCAGCAGCTCCGGCAGGGCAACCTCCTACAATGAGCAGTTCTTC. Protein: CASSSGRATSYNEQFF.